This passage covers 21 T cell receptor beta chains from one sample sequenced in a study of shared clonotypes between healthy human individuals. TCRdb's copy holds only in-frame clones and misses some; the assay was immunoSEQ multiplex PCR. Of under 200,000 clones in the sample, just under 95% were seen once. The sample consisted of naive CD4+ T cells sorted from blood. Subset denoted: CD45RA+ positively selected. Receptors originate from a woman in her 30s in good health.

V is TRBV5-1 and J is TRBJ2-7; D is possibly TRBD2 (6 bases). This CDR3 region has 11 residues. Trimming took off 4 bases at V and 6 bases at J, with 8 bases between the two ends. The germline gives CDR1 SGHRS, CDR2 YFSETQ. CDR3 bases: TGCGCCAGCAGCGGGGGGTCCGAGCAGTACTTC. Residues: CASSGGSEQYF.

The V call is TRBV6-1, the J call TRBJ1-5, with 9 bases matching TRBD1. Germline-derived CDR1 and CDR2 are MNHNS and SASEGT. The CDR3 contains 16 residues. V lost 3 bases to trimming and J lost 4 bases; unmatched junction nucleotides: 7. The CDR3 is CASSEQGQGNNQPQHF. The CDR3 coding sequence is TGTGCCAGCAGTGAGCAGGGACAGGGAAATAATCAGCCCCAGCATTTT.

The rearrangement links TRBV7-2 to TRBJ2-7; perhaps TRBD2 as D (6 bases). This CDR3 has 15 residues. V dropped 8 bases and J dropped 6 bases, with 23 bases sitting between them. CDR1 SGHTA and CDR2 FQGNSA come from the germline V gene. The CDR3 region is CASSTLEAGLLEQYF. The CDR3, as DNA: TGTGCCAGCTCCACACTTGAGGCGGGACTGCTCGAGCAGTACTTC. Full variable domain (remainder filled in from reference TRBV7-2 and TRBJ2-7): GAGVSQSPSNKVTEKGKDVELRCDPISGHTALYWYRQSLGQGLEFLIYFQGNSAPDKSGLPSDRFSAERTGGSVSTLTIQRTQQEDSAVYLCASSTLEAGLLEQYFGPGTRLTVT.

The chain uses TRBV11-3 and TRBJ2-3, with a weak D call TRBD1 (5 bases). The CDR3 length is 12 residues. Germline CDR1 reads SGHNT; CDR2 reads YENEEA. Between the trimmed V and J ends, which lost 4 bases and 6 bases, there was a span of 8 bases. The CDR3 loop is CASSSQGDTQYF. The CDR3 DNA is TGTGCCAGCAGCTCTCAGGGCGATACGCAGTATTTT.

The genes are TRBV10-1 and TRBJ1-1; D not certain. Trimming took 4 bases from V and 4 from J, leaving 16 bases between them. The CDR3 length is 15 residues. From germline, CDR1 is WNHNN and CDR2 SYGVQD (reference sequence). This CDR3 reads CASSAVTAGTTEAFF. In nucleotides, the CDR3 is TGCGCCAGCAGTGCTGTAACAGCGGGAACCACTGAAGCTTTCTTT.

This chain joins TRBV5-4 and TRBJ1-6; D is possibly TRBD1 (5 bases). Germline CDR1 and CDR2: SGHNT and YYREEE (reference sequence). The length of the CDR3 is 14 residues. Trimming left V 2 bases short and J 10 bases short, with 13 bases between. CDR3 bases: TGTGCCAGCAGCTTCGCGGGGGAACGGTCACCCCTCCACTTT. Amino acids: CASSFAGERSPLHF. The whole variable domain, remainder taken from reference TRBV5-4 and TRBJ1-6, is ETGVTQSPTHLIKTRGQQVTLRCSSQSGHNTVSWYQQALGQGPQFIFQYYREEENGRGNFPPRFSGLQFPNYSSELNVNALELDDSALYLCASSFAGERSPLHFGNGTRLTVT.

V and J are TRBV6-1 and TRBJ1-4; TRBD1 agrees at 7 bases. The trim removed 6 bases at V and 3 bases at J, leaving 1 base unmatched. CDR3 length equals 13 residues. Germline values: CDR1 MNHNS, CDR2 SASEGT. CDR3 region: CASSGTANEKLFF. The CDR3 nucleotides read TGTGCCAGCAGCGGGACAGCTAATGAAAAACTGTTTTTT.

This chain uses TRBV7-7 with TRBJ2-2; 11 bases fit TRBD2. V lost 5 bases to trimming and J lost 4 bases; unmatched junction nucleotides: 9. The CDR3 extends over 17 amino acids. CDR1 is SSHAT and CDR2 is FNYEAQ in the germline V gene (reference sequence). The DNA of the CDR3 is TGTGCCAGCAGCCTGACTAGCGGGACGGCGGGCACCGGGGAGCTGTTTTTT. Its translation is CASSLTSGTAGTGELFF.

V is TRBV7-9 and J is TRBJ1-1, with D possibly being TRBD1 (5 bases). The germline CDR1 and CDR2 sequences are SEHNR and FQNEAQ (reference sequence). Trimming cost V 5 bases and J 1 base, with 14 bases left between them. CDR3 size: 15 residues. The CDR3 DNA follows: TGTGCCAGCAGCCCAGAAGGACACAAGAACACTGAAGCTTTCTTT. Translation gives CASSPEGHKNTEAFF.

This chain joins TRBV25-1 and TRBJ2-7; 9 positions match TRBD1. Germline values: CDR1 MGHDK, CDR2 SYGVNS. Losses at the gene ends were 3 bases for V and 6 bases for J; bases not matched to a gene: 6. The CDR3 is 14 amino acids. The CDR3 nucleotides read TGTGCCAGCAGTGATTACAGGGGGCCAGGCGAGCAGTACTTC. Residues: CASSDYRGPGEQYF.

Turning to this clone: Sequence at one end of the junction differs from germline and may be a read error. This sequence joins TRBV2 and TRBJ2-3; D might be TRBD2 (5 bases). From germline, CDR1 is SNHLY and CDR2 FYNNEI. The CDR3 is made up of 8 amino acids. The CDR3 DNA reads TGTGCCAGCAGTCCGGGAAGTTTT. It specifies CASSPGSF.

This chain uses TRBV5-1 with TRBJ2-7; D could derive from TRBD1 or TRBD2 (6 bases each). V lost 3 bases, J lost 4 bases, and 20 bases lay in between. CDR3 length equals 16 residues. Germline values: CDR1 SGHRS, CDR2 YFSETQ. The CDR3 reads CASSSGAWGSGYEQYF. DNA for the CDR3: TGCGCCAGCAGCTCGGGGGCCTGGGGTTCGGGATACGAGCAGTACTTC.

The rearrangement links TRBV28 to TRBJ2-7, with 14 bases lining up with TRBD2. J gave up 3 bases and V 6 bases, and 7 bases lay outside the gene matches. CDR3 length: 16 residues. Germline V gene data show CDR1 as MDHEN and CDR2 as SYDVKM. The CDR3 loop is CASSPAGTSGSYEQYF. DNA of the CDR3: TGTGCCAGCAGCCCTGCAGGGACTAGCGGGAGCTACGAGCAGTACTTC.

The chain employs TRBV19 and TRBJ2-1; TRBD1 matches at 7 bases. V gave up 5 bases and J gave up 5 bases; unmatched junction bases: 9. Germline lookup yields CDR1 LNHDA and CDR2 SQIVND (reference sequence). The CDR3 spans 15 residues. CDR3 sequence: CASSVPATGNNEQFF. CDR3 DNA sequence: TGTGCCAGTAGTGTCCCCGCGACAGGGAACAATGAGCAGTTCTTC.

The CDR3, as DNA: TGCGCCAGCAGCAGGGACAGCCCCTACGAGCAGTACTTC. Amino acids: CASSRDSPYEQYF. This sequence joins TRBV5-1 and TRBJ2-7, with 7 bases fitting TRBD1. The CDR3 extends over 13 amino acids. Germline values: CDR1 SGHRS, CDR2 YFSETQ. Trimming at V came to 4 bases and at J to 2 bases, leaving 3 bases not matched to a gene.

V and J are TRBV7-6 and TRBJ2-6; TRBD1 is a possible D gene (6 bases). CDR1 and CDR2 from the germline V gene are SGHVS and FNYEAQ. Trimming stripped 5 bases from V and 2 bases from J, with 7 bases between. The CDR3 covers 14 residues. In nucleotides, the CDR3 is TGTGCCAGCAGCAAGGGGGCTGGGGCCAACGTCCTGACTTTC. Translated, it gives CASSKGAGANVLTF.

V and J are TRBV27 and TRBJ1-2, with D tentatively TRBD1 (5 bases). This CDR3 is built from 15 residues. With 1 base removed from V and 1 base from J, the gap between germline ends came to 10 bases. Looked up from germline, CDR1 is MNHEY and CDR2 is SMNVEV (reference sequence). CDR3 region: CASSLYPTDNYGYTF. In nucleotides, the CDR3 is TGTGCCAGCAGTTTATACCCGACAGATAACTATGGCTACACCTTC.

The chain has TRBV9 and TRBJ2-7; D call uncertain. Trimming shortened V by 1 base and J by 2 bases, and 10 bases separated the two germline ends. This CDR3 is built from 14 residues. Germline CDR1 reads SGDLS; CDR2 reads YYNGEE. CDR3 sequence reads: CASSVFLVPYEQYF. In DNA, the CDR3 is TGTGCCAGCAGCGTATTTCTAGTCCCCTACGAGCAGTACTTC.

The chain combines TRBV19 with TRBJ2-5, with 12 bases aligning to TRBD1. The end of the DNA fits TRBJ2-7 better, so the J call may be wrong. The CDR3 has 16 residues. Germline CDR1 is LNHDA and CDR2 is SQIVND (reference sequence). As DNA, the CDR3 is TGTGCCAGTAGTATAGTGGGGACAGGGGGCATCTACGAGCAGTACTTC. This encodes CASSIVGTGGIYEQYF.

V usage is TRBV10-3 and J usage is TRBJ2-5; 11 bases are a match to TRBD1. V lost 6 bases to trimming and J lost 11 bases; unmatched junction nucleotides: 11. This CDR3 contains 14 residues. In germline, CDR1 is ENHRY, CDR2 SYGVKD. Here the CDR3 reads CAIRTGTGGEEQYF. In nucleotides, the CDR3 is TGTGCCATCAGGACCGGGACAGGGGGTGAAGAGCAGTACTTC.

In DNA form, the CDR3 reads TGTGCCAGCAGCTCTCCGACAGGGACCGGGGAGCTGTTTTTT. This encodes CASSSPTGTGELFF. The J gene is TRBJ2-2, the V gene TRBV7-2; 7 positions match TRBD1. This CDR3 comprises 14 residues. The trim removed 4 bases at V and 5 bases at J, leaving 4 bases unmatched. Germline CDR1 and CDR2: SGHTA and FQGNSA.